The present entry profiles one T cell receptor beta chain with its context. CDR3 size: 14 residues. The ends were cut back, 3 bases at V and 0 bases at J, with 6 bases in the middle. Germline CDR1 reads SGHDN; CDR2 reads FVKESK. This entry belongs to a study of blood T cell repertoires in COVID-19. About the study: COVID-19 samples from acute and convalescent phases originated in the United States, Italy and Spain. PBMCs, B-cell-depleted T cells, or T cells provided the cDNA or gDNA that made up the material.

Original data processing: Amplifying reference gene primers gave estimates of nucleated cell counts. Profiling relied on immunoSEQ multiplex PCR, and the TCRdb table lists in-frame clones only, not all of them. V and J calls and clone size follow that table, whereas D and trimming were derived from the DNA. The repertoire has 7,000 or so clones, 89% of them found once; the top ten carry less than 11%. Source material: peripheral blood. This TCR was sampled from a man aged 65 to 85 with active COVID-19. V gene TRBV14 combines with J gene TRBJ1-3; D not resolved. The CDR3 coding sequence is TGTGCCAGCAGCCAGTCTCCCTCTGGAAACACCATATATTTT. This codes for CASSQSPSGNTIYF.